This TCR beta chain was captured by sequencing in a study of blood T cells in healthy people across ages. Overall study context: Through template switching, about one barcoded beta molecule was captured per two T cells, as measured in model experiments.

Germline loops: CDR1 SGHRS, CDR2 YFSETQ. Trimming removed 4 bases at V and 4 bases at J, with 16 bases between. CDR3 length equals 15 residues. This clonotype was seen just once. Its specificity is unknown. This CDR3 fails to terminate in the conserved phenylalanine or tryptophan, so it likely reflects a read error. Study-level points and caveats: It was held that diversity estimates obtained from one million T cells represented underestimates.

A sample-barcoded 5' primer and a J-beta primer mix were used in a second PCR of roughly 6 to 12 cycles. Template switching added a 12-random-nucleotide identifier to every cDNA molecule. Every individual sample yielded 2.5 million or more paired-end reads (each containing CDR3). TCRdb reanalysed the 5' RACE reads using MiXCR and keeps one entry per CDR3 protein. The sample includes about 970,000 distinct CDR3 sequences, 51% of them seen just once. Sequencing used blood. The chain employs TRBV5-1 and TRBJ2-3; D uncertain. The TCR comes from a woman aged 55-70 years in good health. CDR3 sequence (DNA): TGCGCCAGCAGCCCCCGGGTTCCGGGCCCAGATACGCAGTATTAT. Protein product: CASSPRVPGPDTQYY.